This T cell receptor (beta chain) stems from a study of T-cell memory formation after mild COVID-19. Whole-study results and caveats: Contracting clones from day 15 to 85 had balanced CD4/CD8; later expanders favoured CD4+. Pre-infection memory carried some responding clones, suggesting that cross-reactive memory joined. Mainly CM and EM harbored the contracting CD4+ clones; mainly EMRA harbored the CD8+ ones.

5'RACE with constant-segment primers built TCRalpha and TCRbeta cDNA libraries with UMIs. Each CDR3 protein gets one entry after TCRdb re-called the 5' RACE reads with MiXCR. Of about 200,000 distinct CDR3 sequences in the sample, over 9% were seen once. The V gene's germline CDR1 is SGHTA and CDR2 FQGNSA. Trimming shortened V by 5 bases and J by 6 bases, and 9 bases separated the two germline ends. This CDR3 is built from 12 residues. On this clonotype: Its antigen is as yet unknown.

The sequence was obtained from a man between 18 and 35 years old who had mild COVID-19 (a few samples of this study predate the infection). Cell type and time point are not known. What was sequenced was PBMCs or a T cell subset sorted from them (not recorded which). The chain recombines TRBV7-2 with TRBJ2-3; D gene uncertain. The CDR3 sequence is CASSPHVDTQYF. For the CDR3, the DNA is TGTGCCAGCAGCCCGCACGTGGATACGCAGTATTTT.